The present T cell receptor beta chain was sequenced within a study of sequential checkpoint blockade in melanoma. V lost 7 bases to trimming and J lost 1 base, with 10 bases between them. The CDR3 has 13 residues. The germline gives CDR1 LNHDA, CDR2 SQIVND (reference sequence). Profiling relied on immunoSEQ multiplex PCR, and the TCRdb table lists in-frame clones only, not all of them. Among around 9,700 clones, 45% to 60% were seen once, and the ten largest hold roughly 15%. By sample fraction, this clone is large. Other DNA sequences in this sample translate to the same CDR3. Indicated treatment: randomized to nivolumab then ipilimumab (arm A) or the reverse (arm B). None of the patients previously received DNA-damaging chemotherapy. PBMC sorting kept live CD3+CD8+ cells without CD19 or CD56.

The specimen was CD8+ T cells sorted from blood (inferred from file names), collected from a patient given nivolumab and ipilimumab in sequence. The chain is built from TRBV19 and TRBJ1-1, with D tentatively TRBD1 (6 bases). This receptor was identified in a human donor with melanoma. DNA of the CDR3: TGTGCCAGTACCTTGACAGGGAACACTGAAGCTTTCTTT. It yields the protein CASTLTGNTEAFF.